The source of this T cell receptor beta chain is a study of vaccination effects on CD4 cells after COVID-19. The overall study: Vaccination followed sampling of two convalescent patients by 16 days and one week respectively. The study, taken as a whole, reports: Marked clonal contraction was seen in infection- and vaccine-induced clones late after vaccination.

Notes on this clone: Antigen specificity is unknown.

The repertoire was sequenced with immunoSEQ multiplex PCR; TCRdb's copy has only in-frame clones and lacks some. The sample comprises around 46,000 clones, roughly two thirds of which are singletons, and about 30% rests with the top ten. The V gene lost 0 bases and the J gene lost 5 bases, with 11 bases spanning the gap. The CDR3 covers 16 residues. CDR1 LGHNA and CDR2 YSLEER come from the germline V gene. Expansion with viral peptide pools was applied to antigen-specific CD4+ T cells by the ViraFEST assay prior to sequencing. CD4+ T cells were isolated after 10 days of culture. This individual tested PCR-positive for SARS-CoV-2 infection between March and December 2020. The authors exchanged half the medium for IL-2 medium on days 3 and 7.

The receptor was derived from a human donor who had a prior SARS-CoV-2 infection. This chain links TRBV4-3 with TRBJ1-6, with no clear D. The sequences come from CD4+ T cells from PBMCs cultured with a peptide pool, collected before COVID-19 vaccination. This CDR3 is CASSQDPPPNNSPLHF. In DNA form, the CDR3 reads TGCGCCAGCAGCCAAGATCCCCCGCCGAATAATTCACCCCTCCACTTT.